The clone carrying this T cell receptor beta chain has a single count. The antigen remains undetermined. The record originates from a study of T cell responses to AZD1222 COVID-19 vaccine. General study findings and limits: Nearly half of the spike-specific TCRs reportedly recognize variant regions that carry no mutations. Donors skewed white British and female; clonal diversity was possibly underestimated. Spike-specific TCR breadth rose after two AZD1222 doses, and depth rose as well.

TCRdb's copy holds only in-frame clones and misses some; the assay was immunoSEQ multiplex PCR. Of 150,000 to 200,000 clones in the sample, about 91% are singletons; the top ten hold around 8%. Sequenced here: peripheral blood, sampled on day 0 of AZD1222 vaccination. The source of this sequence is an adult in good health.

The CDR3 reads CASRERSNEKLFF. CDR3 coding DNA: TGTGCCAGCAGGGAGAGGTCTAATGAAAAACTGTTTTTT. The rearrangement joins TRBV2 to TRBJ1-4; D remains ambiguous. CDR1 is SNHLY and CDR2 is FYNNEI in the germline V gene. The CDR3 is 13 residues long. The V and J ends lost 6 bases and 3 bases respectively, with 8 bases between them.